Listed here are 23 T cell receptor beta chains from one sample, sequenced in a study of blood T cell repertoires in COVID-19. Profiled with immunoSEQ multiplex PCR; TCRdb holds only in-frame clones, not every one. The repertoire holds 25,000 to 35,000 clones, under 95% seen once, with approximately 2.5% in the top ten. What was sequenced was peripheral blood. These receptors came from a man aged 45-60 years with active COVID-19.

V is TRBV7-9 and J is TRBJ1-2, with a weak D call TRBD1 (6 bases). V was pared by 3 bases and J by 2 bases, with 10 bases between. Germline V lookup: CDR1 SEHNR, CDR2 FQNEAQ (reference sequence). This CDR3 has 14 residues. In DNA, the CDR3 is TGTGCCAGCAGCTTTCAGGACAGAAACTATGGCTACACCTTC. Translation: CASSFQDRNYGYTF.

This clone was recorded only once. The J gene is TRBJ2-2, the V gene TRBV2, with a weak D call TRBD2 (6 bases). The length of the CDR3 is 17 residues. The V gene's germline CDR1 is SNHLY and CDR2 FYNNEI. V was shortened by 7 bases and J by 0 bases, with 18 bases between the two germline ends. CDR3 coding DNA: TGTGCCAGCAAGGCGCGCGGGGATTTCGCGAACACCGGGGAGCTGTTTTTT. It encodes CASKARGDFANTGELFF.

The chain links TRBV6-1 to TRBJ2-6, with D tentatively TRBD1 (5 bases). This CDR3 spans 18 amino acids. Germline V CDR1 and CDR2: MNHNS, SASEGT. Trimming pared 1 base from V and 4 bases from J, leaving 17 bases between. CDR3 sequence: CASSEVGVGRNGANVLTF. Written as DNA, the CDR3 is TGTGCCAGCAGTGAAGTTGGGGTGGGGCGGAACGGGGCCAACGTCCTGACTTTC.

The rearrangement uses TRBV11-3 and TRBJ2-2; D call uncertain. V was clipped by 6 bases and J by 6 bases, with 5 bases between them. The germline V gene encodes CDR1 SGHNT and CDR2 YENEEA. The CDR3 has 11 amino acids. CDR3 bases: TGTGCCAGCAGATCCTCCGGGGAGCTGTTTTTT. Its translation is CASRSSGELFF.

V gene TRBV28 combines with J gene TRBJ2-3, with TRBD1 matching over 8 bases. There are 16 residues in the CDR3. With V trimmed by 4 bases and J by 5 bases, 11 bases remained unmatched. In germline, CDR1 is MDHEN, CDR2 SYDVKM. The CDR3 reads CASSWTYRGLVDTQYF. In DNA form, the CDR3 reads TGTGCCAGCAGTTGGACCTACAGGGGGTTGGTAGATACGCAGTATTTT.

The CDR3 bases are TGCGCCAGCAGCTTCGGACTAGCGGACACAGATACGCAGTATTTT. It codes for CASSFGLADTDTQYF. The rearrangement uses TRBV5-1 and TRBJ2-3; 10 bases map to TRBD2. J gave up 2 bases and V 2 bases, and 2 bases lay outside the gene matches. Germline lookup yields CDR1 SGHRS and CDR2 YFSETQ. The CDR3 is 15 residues long.

V gene TRBV2 combines with J gene TRBJ1-6; D not certain. Germline V CDR1 and CDR2: SNHLY, FYNNEI. Trimming shortened V by 4 bases and J by 11 bases, and 3 bases separated the two germline ends. The CDR3 length is 10 residues. The CDR3 reads CASSGPPLHF. Written as DNA, the CDR3 is TGTGCCAGCAGTGGGCCACCCCTCCACTTT.

The chain is built from TRBV2 and TRBJ1-1; 7 positions agree with TRBD1. The CDR3 has 16 amino acids. With V trimmed by 5 bases and J by 0 bases, 9 bases remained unmatched. Germline loops: CDR1 SNHLY, CDR2 FYNNEI. The CDR3 DNA follows: TGTGCCAGCAGTTTTGAAGGGGGCGGTTTGAACACTGAAGCTTTCTTT. Amino acid sequence: CASSFEGGGLNTEAFF.

The chain joins TRBV30 to TRBJ1-2; D is undetermined. The CDR3 consists of 11 residues. Germline assignment: CDR1 GTSNPN and CDR2 SVGIG (reference sequence). V was clipped by 6 bases and J by 6 bases, with 11 bases between them. The CDR3 spells CACQAVNGYTF. The CDR3 bases are TGTGCCTGTCAGGCAGTTAATGGCTACACCTTC.

This chain joins TRBV28 and TRBJ2-2; D is ambiguous. The CDR3 spans 15 residues. Germline V gives CDR1 MDHEN, CDR2 SYDVKM. V lost 2 bases and J 1 base, leaving 8 bases between the germline ends. CDR3 loop: CASSLGHLNTGELFF. CDR3 in DNA: TGTGCCAGCAGTTTAGGGCACCTGAACACCGGGGAGCTGTTTTTT.

The chain couples TRBV6-5 to TRBJ2-7; possible D gene TRBD1, 6 bases. This CDR3 spans 12 amino acids. Germline-derived CDR1 and CDR2 are MNHEY and SVGAGI. V lost 9 bases and J lost 0, with 9 bases in between. The CDR3 sequence: CARQGSSYEQYF. The CDR3 nucleotides are TGTGCCAGACAGGGATCCTCCTACGAGCAGTACTTC.

This rearrangement joins TRBV5-1 to TRBJ2-2, with 9 bases aligning to TRBD2. With V trimmed by 5 bases and J by 2 bases, 7 bases remained unmatched. This CDR3 region has 16 residues. Germline V gives CDR1 SGHRS, CDR2 YFSETQ. The CDR3 spells CASRVLAGTNTGELFF. CDR3 DNA sequence: TGCGCCAGCAGGGTGCTAGCGGGAACCAACACCGGGGAGCTGTTTTTT. The whole variable domain, filled in from reference TRBV5-1 and TRBJ2-2, reads KAGVTQTPRYLIKTRGQQVTLSCSPISGHRSVSWYQQTPGQGLQFLFEYFSETQRNKGNFPGRFSGRQFSNSRSEMNVSTLELGDSALYLCASRVLAGTNTGELFFGEGSRLTVL.

This chain links TRBV9 with TRBJ2-1; 7 nucleotides line up with TRBD1. Losses at the gene ends were 3 bases for V and 9 bases for J; bases not matched to a gene: 15. The CDR3 consists of 16 residues. CDR1 is SGDLS, CDR2 YYNGEE, per germline. In DNA form, the CDR3 reads TGTGCCAGCAGCGCTCGAACCCCGACAGGGTTAAGTGAGCAGTTCTTC. It translates to CASSARTPTGLSEQFF.

The chain joins TRBV6-5 to TRBJ2-5, with a possible D match to TRBD2 (6 bases). Per the germline V gene, CDR1 is MNHEY and CDR2 is SVGAGI. Trimming pared 6 bases from V and 5 bases from J, leaving 13 bases between. This CDR3 is built from 13 residues. The CDR3 loop reads CASSAGLKETQYF. The CDR3 DNA sequence: TGTGCCAGCAGCGCGGGACTGAAGGAGACCCAGTACTTC.

This clone occurred once. V gene TRBV18 combines with J gene TRBJ1-4, with 8 bases that match TRBD1. Germline assignment: CDR1 KGHSH and CDR2 LQKENI. V lost 4 bases, J lost 4 bases, and 5 bases stayed unmatched. CDR3 size: 15 residues. The CDR3 nucleotides read TGTGCCAGCTCACTCGACAGGGGAGGTAATGAAAAACTGTTTTTT. It is translated as CASSLDRGGNEKLFF. The whole variable domain, remainder taken from reference TRBV18 and TRBJ1-4, is NAGVMQNPRHLVRRRGQEARLRCSPMKGHSHVYWYRQLPEEGLKFMVYLQKENIIDESGMPKERFSAEFPKEGPSILRIQQVVRGDSAAYFCASSLDRGGNEKLFFGSGTQLSVL.

V and J are TRBV19 and TRBJ1-1; no reliable D call. CDR3 length: 16 residues. Germline V CDR1 and CDR2: LNHDA, SQIVND (reference sequence). Trimming cost V 6 bases and J 0 bases, with 17 bases left between them. The CDR3 here is CASSHESGPLNTEAFF. The CDR3 DNA is TGTGCCAGTAGCCATGAGTCGGGTCCCCTGAACACTGAAGCTTTCTTT.

The chain joins TRBV2 to TRBJ2-1; 7 nucleotides align to TRBD2. The germline CDR1 and CDR2 sequences are SNHLY and FYNNEI. The V gene end was trimmed by 4 bases and the J gene end by 3 bases; junction bases not matched to a gene: 3. This CDR3 comprises 14 residues. The CDR3 here is CASSVQRGYNEQFF. In DNA form, the CDR3 reads TGTGCCAGCAGTGTTCAGCGGGGCTACAATGAGCAGTTCTTC.

The rearrangement uses TRBV3-1 (or the pseudogene TRBV3-2) and TRBJ2-5; 8 positions match TRBD2. Trimming removed 4 bases from V and 3 bases from J; junction bases left unmatched: 1. CDR3 length: 13 amino acids. Germline V CDR1 and CDR2: LGHDT, YNNKEL (reference sequence). As DNA, the CDR3 is TGTGCCAGCAGCCGGCGGGGGGAAGAGACCCAGTACTTC. Protein product: CASSRRGEETQYF.

The chain is built from TRBV2 and TRBJ2-2, with TRBD2 as a possible D gene (5 bases). V dropped 7 bases and J dropped 1 base, with 13 bases sitting between them. Per the germline V gene, CDR1 is SNHLY and CDR2 is FYNNEI. The CDR3 is made up of 15 amino acids. Here the CDR3 DNA reads TGTGCCAGCATCCCCCAGAGGGTGAACACCGGGGAGCTGTTTTTT. Protein: CASIPQRVNTGELFF.

The chain has TRBV19 and TRBJ1-2; unclear D gene. Germline V gene lookup returns CDR1 LNHDA and CDR2 SQIVND (reference sequence). V lost 7 bases to trimming and J lost 3 bases, with 15 bases between them. The CDR3 has 14 residues. CDR3 sequence (DNA): TGTGCCAGTACTATTCCACCGGTGTACTATGGCTACACCTTC. Its translation is CASTIPPVYYGYTF.

This clone was detected once. V and J are TRBV6-6 and TRBJ1-5; D is perhaps TRBD1 (5 bases). V was clipped by 6 bases and J by 0 bases, with 12 bases between them. The CDR3 contains 15 residues. The germline V gene encodes CDR1 MNHNY and CDR2 SVGAGI (reference sequence). The CDR3 sequence: CASRRDLYSNQPQHF. CDR3 DNA sequence: TGTGCCAGCAGGAGGGACTTATATAGCAATCAGCCCCAGCATTTT.

This clone occurred once. This chain links TRBV7-9 with TRBJ2-3, with a tentative D call TRBD1 (6 bases). Trimming pared 5 bases from V and 2 bases from J, leaving 20 bases between. CDR3 length equals 17 residues. Germline lookup yields CDR1 SEHNR and CDR2 FQNEAQ (reference sequence). CDR3 bases: TGTGCCAGCAGCGGGGGCCTGGGGTCGGCGCTCACAGATACGCAGTATTTT. Translated, it gives CASSGGLGSALTDTQYF.

This rearrangement joins TRBV13 to TRBJ2-5, with D unresolved. Germline V lookup: CDR1 PRHDT, CDR2 FYEKMQ (reference sequence). The ends were cut back, 1 base at V and 0 bases at J, with 6 bases in the middle. This CDR3 region has 14 residues. CDR3 bases: TGTGCCAGCAGCTTAGACTCGTACCAAGAGACCCAGTACTTC. The encoded protein is CASSLDSYQETQYF.